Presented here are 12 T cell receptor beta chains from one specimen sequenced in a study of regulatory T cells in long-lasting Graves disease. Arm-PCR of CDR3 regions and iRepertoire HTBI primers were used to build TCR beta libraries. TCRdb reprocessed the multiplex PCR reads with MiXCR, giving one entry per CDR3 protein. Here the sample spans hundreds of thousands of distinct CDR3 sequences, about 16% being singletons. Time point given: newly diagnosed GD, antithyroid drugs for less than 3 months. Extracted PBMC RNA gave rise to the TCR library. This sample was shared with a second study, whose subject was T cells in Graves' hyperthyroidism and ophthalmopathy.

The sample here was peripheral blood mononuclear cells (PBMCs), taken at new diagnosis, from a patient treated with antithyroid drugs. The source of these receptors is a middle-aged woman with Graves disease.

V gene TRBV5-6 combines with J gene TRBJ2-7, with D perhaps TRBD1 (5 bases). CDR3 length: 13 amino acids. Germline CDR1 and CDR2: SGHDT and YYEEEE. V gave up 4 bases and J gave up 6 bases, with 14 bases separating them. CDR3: CASSRWGLFEQYF. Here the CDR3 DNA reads TGTGCCAGCAGCCGTTGGGGCCTTTTCGAGCAGTACTTC.

The CDR3: CASSFLPQENYGYTF. In DNA, the CDR3 is TGCGCCAGCAGCTTCCTCCCCCAGGAGAACTATGGCTACACCTTC. The V call is TRBV5-1, the J call TRBJ1-2, with D unclear. V shed 2 bases and J shed 2 bases, with 13 bases lying between them. Germline assignment: CDR1 SGHRS and CDR2 YFSETQ. The CDR3 spans 15 residues.

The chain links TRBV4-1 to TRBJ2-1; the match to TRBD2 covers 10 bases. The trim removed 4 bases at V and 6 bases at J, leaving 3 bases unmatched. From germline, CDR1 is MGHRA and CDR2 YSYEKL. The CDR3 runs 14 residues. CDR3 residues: CASSRAGGSNEQFF. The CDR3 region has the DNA TGCGCCAGCAGCCGAGCGGGGGGGTCCAATGAGCAGTTCTTC.

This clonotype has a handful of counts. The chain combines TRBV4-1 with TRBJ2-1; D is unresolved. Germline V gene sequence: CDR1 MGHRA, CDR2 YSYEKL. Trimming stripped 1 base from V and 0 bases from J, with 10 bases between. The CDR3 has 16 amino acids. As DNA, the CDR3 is TGCGCCAGCAGCCAAGTTTGGGGTGGCTCCTACAATGAGCAGTTCTTC. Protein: CASSQVWGGSYNEQFF.

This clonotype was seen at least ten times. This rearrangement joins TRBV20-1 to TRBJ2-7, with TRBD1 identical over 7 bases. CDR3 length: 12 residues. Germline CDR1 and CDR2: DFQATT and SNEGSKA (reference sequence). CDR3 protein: CSLTGDSYEQYF. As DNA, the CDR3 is TGCAGCCTTACAGGGGACTCCTACGAGCAGTACTTC.

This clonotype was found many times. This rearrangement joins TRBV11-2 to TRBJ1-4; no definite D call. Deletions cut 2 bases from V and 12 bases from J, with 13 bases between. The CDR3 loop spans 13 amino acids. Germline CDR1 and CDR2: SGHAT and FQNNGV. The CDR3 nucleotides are TGTGCCAGCAGCTTATCCCAGGTCCAGGAACTGTTTTTT. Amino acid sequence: CASSLSQVQELFF.

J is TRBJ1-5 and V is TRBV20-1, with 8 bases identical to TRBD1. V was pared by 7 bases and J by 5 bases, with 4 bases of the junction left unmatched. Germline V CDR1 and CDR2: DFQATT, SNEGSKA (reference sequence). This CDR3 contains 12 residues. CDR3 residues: CSVYRGDQPQHF. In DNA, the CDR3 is TGCAGTGTTTACAGGGGGGATCAGCCCCAGCATTTT.

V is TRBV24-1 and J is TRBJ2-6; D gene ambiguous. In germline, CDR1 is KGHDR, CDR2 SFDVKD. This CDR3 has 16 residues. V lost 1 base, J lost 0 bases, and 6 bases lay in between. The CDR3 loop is CATSDLGSSGANVLTF. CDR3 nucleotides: TGTGCCACCAGTGATTTAGGGTCCTCTGGGGCCAACGTCCTGACTTTC.

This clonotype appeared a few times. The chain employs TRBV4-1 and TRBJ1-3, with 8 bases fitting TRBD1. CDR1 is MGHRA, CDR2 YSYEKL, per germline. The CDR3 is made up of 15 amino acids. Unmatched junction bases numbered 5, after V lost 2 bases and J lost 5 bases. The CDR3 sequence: CASSQIGQGRNTIYF. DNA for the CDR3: TGCGCCAGCAGCCAAATAGGACAGGGTAGAAACACCATATATTTT.

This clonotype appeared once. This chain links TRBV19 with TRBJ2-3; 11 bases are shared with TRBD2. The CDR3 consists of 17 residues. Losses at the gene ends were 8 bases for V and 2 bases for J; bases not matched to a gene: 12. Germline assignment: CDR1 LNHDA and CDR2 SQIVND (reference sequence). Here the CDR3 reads CASSSGTSGLVTDTQYF. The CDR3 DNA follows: TGTGCCAGTTCTTCCGGGACTAGCGGCTTGGTCACAGATACGCAGTATTTT.

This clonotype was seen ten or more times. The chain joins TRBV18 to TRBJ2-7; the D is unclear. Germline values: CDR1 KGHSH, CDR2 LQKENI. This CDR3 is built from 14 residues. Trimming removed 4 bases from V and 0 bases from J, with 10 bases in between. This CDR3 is CASSQGRSSYEQYF. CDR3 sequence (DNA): TGTGCCAGCTCACAGGGCAGGAGCTCCTACGAGCAGTACTTC.

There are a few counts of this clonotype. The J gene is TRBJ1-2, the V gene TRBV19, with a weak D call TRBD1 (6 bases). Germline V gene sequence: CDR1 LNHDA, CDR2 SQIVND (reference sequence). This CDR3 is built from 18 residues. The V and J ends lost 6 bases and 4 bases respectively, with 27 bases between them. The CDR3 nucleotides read TGTGCCAGTAGCGCCGGGGACAAGGGAGCCGGGTACACCTATGGCTACACCTTC. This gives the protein CASSAGDKGAGYTYGYTF. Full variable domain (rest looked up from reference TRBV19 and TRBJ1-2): DGGITQSPKYLFRKEGQNVTLSCEQNLNHDAMYWYRQDPGQGLRLIYYSQIVNDFQKGDIAEGYSVSREKKESFPLTVTSAQKNPTAFYLCASSAGDKGAGYTYGYTFGSGTRLTVV.